These 26 T cell receptor beta chains were all obtained from the same sample, sequenced in a study of CD8 T cells in Susac syndrome. Random hexamers were used to reverse transcribe an amount of roughly 0.45 to 1 ug RNA. MiXCR, applied by TCRdb to the immunoSEQ multiplex PCR reads, yields one record per CDR3 protein. There are hundreds of thousands of distinct CDR3 sequences in the sample; about 96% occur only once, and around 0.093% lies in the top ten. The sequencing sample was made of CD4+ T cells from PBMCs. All receptors come from a human donor with Susac syndrome.

This chain connects TRBV7-8 to TRBJ1-2; the D is unclear. Germline CDR1 reads SGHVS; CDR2 reads FQNEAQ. CDR3 length: 14 residues. V was pared by 2 bases and J by 8 bases, with 15 bases between. In nucleotides, the CDR3 is TGTGCCAGCAGCTTACGTTGGAGGCAAGACGGCTACACCTTC. Protein: CASSLRWRQDGYTF.

The gene calls are TRBV5-4 and TRBJ2-7, with a tentative D call TRBD2 (6 bases). In germline, CDR1 is SGHNT, CDR2 YYREEE (reference sequence). Trimming removed 4 bases at V and 3 bases at J, with 11 bases between. The CDR3 is made up of 13 amino acids. This CDR3 is CASSDWGDYEQYF. In nucleotides, the CDR3 is TGTGCCAGCAGCGACTGGGGGGACTACGAGCAGTACTTC.

J is TRBJ2-5 and V is TRBV11-2; D might be TRBD2 (6 bases). The germline V gene has CDR1 SGHAT and CDR2 FQNNGV. The CDR3 is 14 residues long. V lost 5 bases and J 2 bases, leaving 12 bases between the germline ends. DNA for the CDR3: TGTGCCAGCAGCGCCACCGGGAGACAAGAGACCCAGTACTTC. Translated, it gives CASSATGRQETQYF.

The rearrangement uses TRBV9 and TRBJ2-1; D is tentatively TRBD1 or TRBD2 (6 bases each). The CDR3 sequence is 15 residues long. CDR1 SGDLS and CDR2 YYNGEE come from the germline V gene. The ends were cut back, 0 bases at V and 6 bases at J, with 13 bases in the middle. CDR3 DNA sequence: TGTGCCAGCAGCGTAGCTATTGGAGGGGGCAATGAGCAGTTCTTC. Translated: CASSVAIGGGNEQFF.

V is TRBV5-4 and J is TRBJ2-2; TRBD2 is a possible D gene (5 bases). The CDR3 totals 13 residues. Germline V gene lookup returns CDR1 SGHNT and CDR2 YYREEE (reference sequence). V was cut by 0 bases and J by 13 bases, with 13 bases left in between. Here the CDR3 reads CASSLATSEGLFF. DNA of the CDR3: TGTGCCAGCAGCTTGGCTACATCCGAGGGGCTGTTTTTT.

The chain recombines TRBV5-1 with TRBJ1-4, with TRBD1 matching over 7 bases. The CDR3 spans 15 residues. The J segment lost 5 bases and the V segment lost 0 bases, leaving 4 bases of the junction unmatched. Germline CDR1 reads SGHRS; CDR2 reads YFSETQ. CDR3 sequence: CASSLEQGRNEKLFF. CDR3 sequence (DNA): TGCGCCAGCAGCTTGGAACAGGGGAGGAATGAAAAACTGTTTTTT.

The chain combines TRBV30 with TRBJ2-3; 7 nucleotides align to TRBD1. The length of the CDR3 is 16 residues. Germline V gives CDR1 GTSNPN, CDR2 SVGIG (reference sequence). Losses at the gene ends were 6 bases for V and 0 bases for J; bases not matched to a gene: 12. CDR3 DNA sequence: TGTGCCTGTTCTCGGACAGGTCCCTTCAGCACAGATACGCAGTATTTT. Its translation: CACSRTGPFSTDTQYF.

This clonotype was observed a single time. The gene calls are TRBV29-1 and TRBJ2-7; TRBD1 aligns across 12 bases. The CDR3 loop spans 13 amino acids. The germline V gene encodes CDR1 SQVTM and CDR2 ANQGSEA. V lost 6 bases and J lost 3; bases outside the gene matches: 3. The CDR3 DNA sequence: TGCAGCGTGGGGACAGGGGGCCACTACGAGCAGTACTTC. This codes for CSVGTGGHYEQYF.

The V gene is TRBV3-1, the J gene TRBJ2-1; 11 bases are shared with TRBD2. The CDR3 totals 13 residues. V gave up 6 bases and J gave up 9 bases; unmatched junction bases: 4. The germline V gene has CDR1 LGHDT and CDR2 YNNKEL (reference sequence). This CDR3 reads CASRTGTSGEQFF. For the CDR3, the DNA is TGTGCCAGCAGGACCGGGACTAGCGGTGAGCAGTTCTTC.

This rearrangement joins TRBV18 to TRBJ1-4; 7 nucleotides match TRBD1. The junction had 9 bases not matched to a gene; V was cut back by 4 bases and J by 7 bases. Per germline, CDR1 KGHSH and CDR2 LQKENI. The CDR3 contains 15 residues. In DNA, the CDR3 is TGTGCCAGCTCACTCGGACAGGCCGTGGGTGAAAAACTGTTTTTT. This translates into CASSLGQAVGEKLFF.

The chain recombines TRBV6-1 with TRBJ1-5; 7 nucleotides agree with TRBD1. V lost 5 bases, J lost 0 bases, and 10 bases stayed unmatched. This CDR3 spans 17 amino acids. The germline CDR1 and CDR2 sequences are MNHNS and SASEGT. CDR3 region: CASSTGSTGNSNQPQHF. In DNA, the CDR3 is TGTGCCAGCAGTACGGGGTCGACAGGGAATAGCAATCAGCCCCAGCATTTT.

The chain couples TRBV29-1 to TRBJ2-3; 9 nucleotides line up with TRBD2. There are 16 residues in the CDR3. The ends lost 0 bases at V and 6 bases at J; junction bases unmatched: 10. Germline lookup yields CDR1 SQVTM and CDR2 ANQGSEA. The CDR3 DNA follows: TGCAGCGTTGAAGATCTGGGTAGCGGGAGATTGGATACGCAGTATTTT. It is translated as CSVEDLGSGRLDTQYF.

The rearrangement uses TRBV20-1 and TRBJ2-7, with TRBD2 as a possible D gene (5 bases). CDR3 size: 12 residues. Deletions cut 3 bases from V and 3 bases from J, with 9 bases between. Germline lookup yields CDR1 DFQATT and CDR2 SNEGSKA (reference sequence). The CDR3 is CSASRELYEQYF. CDR3 nucleotide sequence: TGCAGTGCTAGTAGGGAGCTCTACGAGCAGTACTTC.

The CDR3 protein is CASGPFRDSFSYEQYF. The CDR3 DNA reads as TGTGCCAGCGGCCCCTTCCGGGACTCCTTCTCCTACGAGCAGTACTTC. This chain uses TRBV7-6 with TRBJ2-7; D possibly corresponds to TRBD2 (6 bases). Trimming left V 8 bases short and J 0 bases short, with 20 bases between. Germline V gene data show CDR1 as SGHVS and CDR2 as FNYEAQ. This CDR3 contains 16 residues.

The table lists this clonotype with a few counts. V usage is TRBV30 and J usage is TRBJ1-5, with D perhaps matching TRBD1 (5 bases). CDR1 and CDR2 (germline): GTSNPN, SVGIG (reference sequence). V shed 0 bases and J shed 2 bases, with 5 bases lying between them. The CDR3 is made up of 13 amino acids. The CDR3 loop is CAWSVQGNQPQHF. As DNA, the CDR3 is TGTGCCTGGAGTGTACAGGGCAATCAGCCCCAGCATTTT. The full variable domain, rest sourced from reference TRBV30 and TRBJ1-5, is SQTIHQWPATLVQPVGSPLSLECTVEGTSNPNLYWYRQAAGRGLQLLFYSVGIGQISSEVPQNLSASRPQDRQFILSSKKLLLSDSGFYLCAWSVQGNQPQHFGDGTRLSIL.

The genes are TRBV5-1 and TRBJ2-5; no clear D gene. This CDR3 comprises 15 residues. V lost 0 bases to trimming and J lost 1 base, with 10 bases between them. Germline V gene sequence: CDR1 SGHRS, CDR2 YFSETQ. The chain's CDR3 is CASSLGATPQETQYF. For the CDR3, the DNA is TGCGCCAGCAGCTTGGGGGCCACGCCCCAAGAGACCCAGTACTTC.

The chain recombines TRBV29-1 with TRBJ1-2, with D perhaps TRBD1 (5 bases). The CDR3 is 13 residues long. Germline V gene sequence: CDR1 SQVTM, CDR2 ANQGSEA. Trimming took 4 bases from V and 5 from J, leaving 14 bases between them. The CDR3 region is CSVGQGAGYGYTF. The CDR3 DNA reads TGCAGCGTTGGCCAGGGTGCAGGGTATGGCTACACCTTC.

The chain employs TRBV15 and TRBJ1-1; 9 bases match TRBD1. Germline V gives CDR1 LNHNV, CDR2 YYDKDF (reference sequence). J gave up 4 bases and V 3 bases, and 6 bases lay outside the gene matches. The CDR3 runs 15 residues. Here the CDR3 reads CATSSRDREGTEAFF. The CDR3 DNA reads as TGTGCCACCAGCAGCCGGGACAGGGAAGGCACTGAAGCTTTCTTT. The variable domain in full, completed from reference TRBV15 and TRBJ1-1, reads DAMVIQNPRYQVTQFGKPVTLSCSQTLNHNVMYWYQQKSSQAPKLLFHYYDKDFNNEADTPDNFQSRRPNTSFCFLDIRSPGLGDTAMYLCATSSRDREGTEAFFGQGTRLTVV.

This rearrangement joins TRBV29-1 to TRBJ1-1; no clear D gene. Germline values: CDR1 SQVTM, CDR2 ANQGSEA. The CDR3 spans 12 residues. Trimming took off 7 bases at V and 1 base at J, with 10 bases between the two ends. CDR3 DNA: TGCAGCGGCGGACGGTCGAACACTGAAGCTTTCTTT. This gives the protein CSGGRSNTEAFF.

The J gene is TRBJ2-2, the V gene TRBV29-1, with D tentatively TRBD1 (6 bases). This CDR3 is built from 15 residues. The V gene lost 2 bases and the J gene lost 4 bases, with 14 bases spanning the gap. Germline V gene lookup returns CDR1 SQVTM and CDR2 ANQGSEA. The CDR3 is CSVEIGGAGTGELFF. As DNA, the CDR3 is TGCAGCGTTGAAATTGGGGGCGCGGGCACCGGGGAGCTGTTTTTT.

This chain links TRBV9 with TRBJ2-1; TRBD1 matches at 8 bases. The germline V gene encodes CDR1 SGDLS and CDR2 YYNGEE. The CDR3 covers 15 residues. The junction had 6 bases not matched to a gene; V was cut back by 6 bases and J by 1 base. The chain's CDR3 is CASTTGGSSYNEQFF. CDR3 nucleotides: TGTGCCAGCACCACAGGGGGAAGTTCCTACAATGAGCAGTTCTTC. Looking up the rest from reference TRBV9 and TRBJ2-1 gives the full variable domain: DSGVTQTPKHLITATGQRVTLRCSPRSGDLSVYWYQQSLDQGLQFLIQYYNGEERAKGNILERFSAQQFPDLHSELNLSSLELGDSALYFCASTTGGSSYNEQFFGPGTRLTVL.

V is TRBV30 and J is TRBJ1-1; D is unclear. Trimming took 2 bases from V and 0 from J, leaving 13 bases between them. The germline V gene encodes CDR1 GTSNPN and CDR2 SVGIG (reference sequence). The CDR3 extends over 15 amino acids. The CDR3 reads CAWSPPRSLNTEAFF. The DNA of the CDR3 is TGTGCCTGGAGTCCCCCCCGCAGTCTGAACACTGAAGCTTTCTTT. Full variable domain (rest looked up from reference TRBV30 and TRBJ1-1): SQTIHQWPATLVQPVGSPLSLECTVEGTSNPNLYWYRQAAGRGLQLLFYSVGIGQISSEVPQNLSASRPQDRQFILSSKKLLLSDSGFYLCAWSPPRSLNTEAFFGQGTRLTVV.

The CDR3 DNA is TGTGCCAGCAGCCAACAGGGACAGTCCTACGAGCAGTACTTC. Encoded protein: CASSQQGQSYEQYF. The chain combines TRBV4-2 with TRBJ2-7; 7 nucleotides line up with TRBD1. V trimming: 2 bases; J trimming: 1 base; junction bases outside the gene matches: 2. The CDR3 runs to 14 residues. CDR1 is LGHNA and CDR2 is YNFKEQ in the germline V gene.

The genes are TRBV2 and TRBJ2-7; tentatively, D is TRBD1 or TRBD2 (5 bases each). Germline V lookup: CDR1 SNHLY, CDR2 FYNNEI. The V end was cut by 6 bases, the J end by 5 bases, with 23 bases between. CDR3 length: 16 amino acids. In DNA form, the CDR3 reads TGTGCCAGCAGGATCCTGGGGACCTTCGCCGCCAACGAGCAGTACTTC. It yields the protein CASRILGTFAANEQYF.

V is TRBV13 and J is TRBJ2-1; 7 nucleotides match TRBD2. The germline V gene encodes CDR1 PRHDT and CDR2 FYEKMQ (reference sequence). After removal of 2 bases from V and 6 bases from J, the junction contained 16 bases not matched to a gene. This CDR3 comprises 18 residues. Here the CDR3 DNA reads TGTGCCAGCAGCTTACTGCTCCAGCGTGGGAGGGGATCCAATGAGCAGTTCTTC. Translation: CASSLLLQRGRGSNEQFF.

The chain joins TRBV4-1 to TRBJ2-7, with D unresolved. With 0 bases removed from V and 3 bases from J, the gap between germline ends came to 6 bases. This CDR3 has 13 amino acids. Looked up from germline, CDR1 is MGHRA and CDR2 is YSYEKL. The CDR3 DNA reads as TGCGCCAGCAGCCAAGATTACCGCTACGAGCAGTACTTC. It yields the protein CASSQDYRYEQYF.